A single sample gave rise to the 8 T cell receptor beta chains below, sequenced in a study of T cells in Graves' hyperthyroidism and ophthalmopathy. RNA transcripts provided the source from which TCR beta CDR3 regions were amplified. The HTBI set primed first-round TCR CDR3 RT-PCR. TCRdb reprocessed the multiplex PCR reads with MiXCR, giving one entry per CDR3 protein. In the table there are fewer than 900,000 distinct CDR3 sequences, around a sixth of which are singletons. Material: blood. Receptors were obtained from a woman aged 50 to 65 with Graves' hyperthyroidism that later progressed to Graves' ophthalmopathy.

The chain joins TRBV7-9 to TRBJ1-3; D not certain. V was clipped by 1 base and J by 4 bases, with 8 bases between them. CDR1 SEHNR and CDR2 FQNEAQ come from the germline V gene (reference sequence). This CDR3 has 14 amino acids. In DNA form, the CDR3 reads TGTGCCAGCAGCTTAGTGGGGTTCGGAAACACCATATATTTT. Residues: CASSLVGFGNTIYF. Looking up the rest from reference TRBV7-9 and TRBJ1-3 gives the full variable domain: DTGVSQNPRHKITKRGQNVTFRCDPISEHNRLYWYRQTLGQGPEFLTYFQNEAQLEKSRLLSDRFSAERPKGSFSTLEIQRTEQGDSAMYLCASSLVGFGNTIYFGEGSWLTVV.

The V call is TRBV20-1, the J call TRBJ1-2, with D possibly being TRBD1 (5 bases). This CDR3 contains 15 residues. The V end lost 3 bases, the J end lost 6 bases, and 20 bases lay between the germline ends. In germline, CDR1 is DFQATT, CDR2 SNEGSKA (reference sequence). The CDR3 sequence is CSARGPQEGWDGYTF. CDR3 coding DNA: TGCAGTGCTAGGGGACCCCAAGAGGGGTGGGATGGCTACACCTTC.

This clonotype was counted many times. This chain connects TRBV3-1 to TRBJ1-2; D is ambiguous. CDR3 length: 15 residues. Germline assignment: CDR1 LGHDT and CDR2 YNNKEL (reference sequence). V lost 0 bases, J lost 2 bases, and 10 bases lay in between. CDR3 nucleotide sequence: TGTGCCAGCAGCCAAGAGCGGGAAGGGAACTATGGCTACACCTTC. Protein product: CASSQEREGNYGYTF.

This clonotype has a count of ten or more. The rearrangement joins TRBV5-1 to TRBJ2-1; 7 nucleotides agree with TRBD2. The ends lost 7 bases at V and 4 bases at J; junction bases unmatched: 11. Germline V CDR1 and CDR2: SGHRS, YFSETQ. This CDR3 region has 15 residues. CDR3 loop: CASREWGGSYNEQFF. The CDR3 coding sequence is TGCGCCAGCCGGGAGTGGGGGGGGTCATACAATGAGCAGTTCTTC.

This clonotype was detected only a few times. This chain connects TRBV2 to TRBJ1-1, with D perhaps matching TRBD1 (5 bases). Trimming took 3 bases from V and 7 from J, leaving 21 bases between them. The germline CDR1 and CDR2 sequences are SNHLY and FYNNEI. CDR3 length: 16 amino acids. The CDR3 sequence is CASSEQSGTGRGEAFF. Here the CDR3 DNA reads TGTGCCAGCAGTGAGCAATCCGGGACGGGGAGGGGTGAAGCTTTCTTT.

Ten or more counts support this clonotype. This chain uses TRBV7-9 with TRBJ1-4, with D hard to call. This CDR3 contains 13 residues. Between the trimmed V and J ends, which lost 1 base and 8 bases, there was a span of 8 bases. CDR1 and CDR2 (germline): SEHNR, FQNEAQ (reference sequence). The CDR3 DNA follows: TGTGCCAGCAGCTTAGGCGGGTACGAAAAACTGTTTTTT. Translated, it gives CASSLGGYEKLFF.

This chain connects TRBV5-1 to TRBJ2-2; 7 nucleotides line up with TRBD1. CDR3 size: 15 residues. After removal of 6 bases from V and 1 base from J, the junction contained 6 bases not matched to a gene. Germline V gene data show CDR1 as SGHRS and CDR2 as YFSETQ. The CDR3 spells CASTEQGMNTGELFF. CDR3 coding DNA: TGCGCCAGCACGGAACAGGGGATGAACACCGGGGAGCTGTTTTTT.

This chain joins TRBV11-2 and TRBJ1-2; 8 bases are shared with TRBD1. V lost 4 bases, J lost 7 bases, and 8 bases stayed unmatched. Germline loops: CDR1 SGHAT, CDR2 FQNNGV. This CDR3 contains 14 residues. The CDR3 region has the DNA TGTGCCAGCAGCTCCGCCGGACAGGGTGGTGGCTACACCTTC. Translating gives CASSSAGQGGGYTF.